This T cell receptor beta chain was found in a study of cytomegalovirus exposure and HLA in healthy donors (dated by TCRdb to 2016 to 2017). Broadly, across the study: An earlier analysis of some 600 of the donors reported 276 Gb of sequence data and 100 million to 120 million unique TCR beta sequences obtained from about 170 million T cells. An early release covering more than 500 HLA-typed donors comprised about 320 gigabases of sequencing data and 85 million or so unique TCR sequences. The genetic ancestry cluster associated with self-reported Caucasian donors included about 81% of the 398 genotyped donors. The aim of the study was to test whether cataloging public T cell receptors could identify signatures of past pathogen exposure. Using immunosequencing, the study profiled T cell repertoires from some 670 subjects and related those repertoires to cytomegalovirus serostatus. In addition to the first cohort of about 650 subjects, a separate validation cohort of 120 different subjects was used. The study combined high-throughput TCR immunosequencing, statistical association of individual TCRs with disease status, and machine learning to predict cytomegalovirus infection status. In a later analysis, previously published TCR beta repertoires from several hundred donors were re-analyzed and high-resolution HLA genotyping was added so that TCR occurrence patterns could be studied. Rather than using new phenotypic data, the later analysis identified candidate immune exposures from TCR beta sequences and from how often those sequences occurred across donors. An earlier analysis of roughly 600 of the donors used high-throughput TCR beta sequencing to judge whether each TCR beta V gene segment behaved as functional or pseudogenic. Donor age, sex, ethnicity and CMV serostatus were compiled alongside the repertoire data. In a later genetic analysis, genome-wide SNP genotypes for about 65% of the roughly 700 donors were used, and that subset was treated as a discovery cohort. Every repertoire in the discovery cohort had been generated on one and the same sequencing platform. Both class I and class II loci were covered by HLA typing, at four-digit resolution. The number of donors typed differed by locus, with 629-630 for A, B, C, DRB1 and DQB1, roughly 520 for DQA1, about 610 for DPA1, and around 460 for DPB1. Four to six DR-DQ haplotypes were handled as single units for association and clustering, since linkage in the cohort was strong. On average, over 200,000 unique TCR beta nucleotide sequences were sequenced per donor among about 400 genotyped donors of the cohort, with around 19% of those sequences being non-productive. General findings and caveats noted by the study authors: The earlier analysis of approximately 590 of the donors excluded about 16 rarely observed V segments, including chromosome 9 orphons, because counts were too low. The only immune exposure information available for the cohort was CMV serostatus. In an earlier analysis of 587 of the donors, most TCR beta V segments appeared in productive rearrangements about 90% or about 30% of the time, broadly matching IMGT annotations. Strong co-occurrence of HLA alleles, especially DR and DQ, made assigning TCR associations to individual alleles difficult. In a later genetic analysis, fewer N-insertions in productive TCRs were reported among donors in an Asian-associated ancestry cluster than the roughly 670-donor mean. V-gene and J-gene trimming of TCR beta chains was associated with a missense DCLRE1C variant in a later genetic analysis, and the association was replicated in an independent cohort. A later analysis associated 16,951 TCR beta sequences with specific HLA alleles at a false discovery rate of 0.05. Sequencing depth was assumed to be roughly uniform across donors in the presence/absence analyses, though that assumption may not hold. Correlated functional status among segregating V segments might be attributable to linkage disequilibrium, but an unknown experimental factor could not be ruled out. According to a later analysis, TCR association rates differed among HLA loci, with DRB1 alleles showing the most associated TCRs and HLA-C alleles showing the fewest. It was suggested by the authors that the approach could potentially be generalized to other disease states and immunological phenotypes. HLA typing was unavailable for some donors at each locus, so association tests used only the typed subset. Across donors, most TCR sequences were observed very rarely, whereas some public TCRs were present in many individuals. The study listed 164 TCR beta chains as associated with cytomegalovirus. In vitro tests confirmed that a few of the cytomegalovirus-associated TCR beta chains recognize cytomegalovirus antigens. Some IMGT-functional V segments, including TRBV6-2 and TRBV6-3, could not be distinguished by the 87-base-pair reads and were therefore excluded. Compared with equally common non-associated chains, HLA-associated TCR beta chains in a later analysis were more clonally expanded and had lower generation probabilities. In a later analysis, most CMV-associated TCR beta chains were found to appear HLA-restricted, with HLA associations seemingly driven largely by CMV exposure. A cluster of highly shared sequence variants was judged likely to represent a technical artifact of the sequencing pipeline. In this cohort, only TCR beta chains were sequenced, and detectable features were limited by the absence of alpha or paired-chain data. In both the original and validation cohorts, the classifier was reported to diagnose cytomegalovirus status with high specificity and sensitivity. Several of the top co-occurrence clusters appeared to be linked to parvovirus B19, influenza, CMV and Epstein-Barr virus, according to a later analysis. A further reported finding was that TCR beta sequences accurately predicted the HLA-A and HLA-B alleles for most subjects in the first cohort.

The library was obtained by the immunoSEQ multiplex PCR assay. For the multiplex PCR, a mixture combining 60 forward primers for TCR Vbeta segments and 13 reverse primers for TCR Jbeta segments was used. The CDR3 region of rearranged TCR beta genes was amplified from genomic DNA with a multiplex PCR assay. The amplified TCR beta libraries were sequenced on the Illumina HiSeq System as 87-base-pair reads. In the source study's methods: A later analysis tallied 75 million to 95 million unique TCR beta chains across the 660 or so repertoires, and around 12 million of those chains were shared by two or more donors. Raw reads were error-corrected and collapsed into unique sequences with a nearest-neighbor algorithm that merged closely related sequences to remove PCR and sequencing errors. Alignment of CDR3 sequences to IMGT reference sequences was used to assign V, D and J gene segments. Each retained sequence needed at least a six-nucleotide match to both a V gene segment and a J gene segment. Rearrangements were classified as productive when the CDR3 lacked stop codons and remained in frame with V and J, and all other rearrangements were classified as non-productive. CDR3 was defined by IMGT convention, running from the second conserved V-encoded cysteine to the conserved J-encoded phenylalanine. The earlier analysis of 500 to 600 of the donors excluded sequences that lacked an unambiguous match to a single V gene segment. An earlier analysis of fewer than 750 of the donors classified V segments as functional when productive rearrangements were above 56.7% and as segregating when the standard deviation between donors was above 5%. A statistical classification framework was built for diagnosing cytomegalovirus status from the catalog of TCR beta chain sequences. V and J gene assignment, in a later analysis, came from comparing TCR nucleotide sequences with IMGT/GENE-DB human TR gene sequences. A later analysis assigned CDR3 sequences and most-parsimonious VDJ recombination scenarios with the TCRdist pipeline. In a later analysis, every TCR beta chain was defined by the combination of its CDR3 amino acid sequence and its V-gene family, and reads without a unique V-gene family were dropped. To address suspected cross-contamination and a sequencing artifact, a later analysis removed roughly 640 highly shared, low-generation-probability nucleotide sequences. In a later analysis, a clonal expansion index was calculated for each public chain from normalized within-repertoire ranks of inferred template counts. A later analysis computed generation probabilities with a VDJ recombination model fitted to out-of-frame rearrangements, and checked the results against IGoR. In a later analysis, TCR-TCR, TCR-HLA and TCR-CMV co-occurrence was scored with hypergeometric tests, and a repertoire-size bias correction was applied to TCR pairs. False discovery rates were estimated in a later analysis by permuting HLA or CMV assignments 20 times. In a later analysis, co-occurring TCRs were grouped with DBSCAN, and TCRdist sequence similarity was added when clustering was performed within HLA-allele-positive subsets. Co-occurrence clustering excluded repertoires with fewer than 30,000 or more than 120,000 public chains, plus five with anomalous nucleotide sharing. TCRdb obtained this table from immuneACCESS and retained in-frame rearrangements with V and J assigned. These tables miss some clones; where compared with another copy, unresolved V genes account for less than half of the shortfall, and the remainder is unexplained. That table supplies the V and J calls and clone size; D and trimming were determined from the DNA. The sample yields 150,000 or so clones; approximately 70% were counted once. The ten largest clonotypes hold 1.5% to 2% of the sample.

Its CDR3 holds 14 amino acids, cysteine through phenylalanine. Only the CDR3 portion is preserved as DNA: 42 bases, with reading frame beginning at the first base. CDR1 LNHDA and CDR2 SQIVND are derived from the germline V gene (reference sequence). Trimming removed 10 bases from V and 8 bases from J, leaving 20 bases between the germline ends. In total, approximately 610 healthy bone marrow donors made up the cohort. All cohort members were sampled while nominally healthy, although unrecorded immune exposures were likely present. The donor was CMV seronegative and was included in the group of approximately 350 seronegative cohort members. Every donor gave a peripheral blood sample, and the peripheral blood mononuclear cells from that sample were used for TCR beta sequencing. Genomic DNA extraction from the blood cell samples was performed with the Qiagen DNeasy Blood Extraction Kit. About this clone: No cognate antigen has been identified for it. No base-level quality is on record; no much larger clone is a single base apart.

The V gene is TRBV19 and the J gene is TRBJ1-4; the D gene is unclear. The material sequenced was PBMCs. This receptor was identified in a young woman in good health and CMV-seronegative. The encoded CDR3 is CATGSGGGREKLFF. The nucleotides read TGTGCCACTGGAAGCGGTGGCGGCAGGGAAAAACTGTTTTTT.